These T cell receptor beta chains were read from a single sample in a study of memory CD4+ T cells and cytomegalovirus serostatus. TCRdb's copy holds only in-frame clones and misses some; the assay was immunoSEQ multiplex PCR. This table holds around 40,000 clones, roughly 80% found once. The specimen sequenced was memory CD4+ T cells from blood. These receptors originate from an adult in good health and CMV-seronegative. Each CDR3 is given with its conserved first and last residue. The order of the fields is V gene, J gene, D gene, clone size, CDR3 protein, CDR3 DNA. A D gene is named only where the DNA matches it firmly. Rows give clone size only sometimes, using once, few, many, or a class for an expanded clone.

TRBV6-7,TRBJ1-2,-,-,CASSYSMCGGYGYTF,TGTGCCAGCAGTTACTCAATGTGCGGGGGTTATGGCTACACCTTC
TRBV7-9,TRBJ2-3,-,-,CASSLDNTDTQYF,TGTGCCAGCAGCTTAGACAACACAGATACGCAGTATTTT
TRBV12-5,TRBJ1-4,-,once,CASGSQGSEKLFF,TGTGCTAGTGGTTCACAGGGCAGTGAAAAACTGTTTTTT
TRBV7-9,TRBJ2-2,-,-,CASSLSQESRSTGELFF,TGTGCCAGCAGCTTATCGCAAGAGTCGCGTAGCACCGGGGAGCTGTTTTTT
TRBV14,TRBJ1-1,TRBD1,medium-sized,CASSQGATGGANTEAFF,TGTGCCAGCAGCCAAGGTGCCACAGGGGGAGCGAACACTGAAGCTTTCTTT
TRBV7-9,TRBJ2-2,-,-,CASSFLGDGELFF,TGTGCCAGCAGTTTTCTAGGGGACGGGGAGCTGTTTTTT
TRBV5-1,TRBJ2-1,TRBD2,-,CASSSLLAQVEQFF,TGCGCCAGCAGCTCGCTACTAGCGCAGGTTGAGCAGTTCTTC
TRBV27,TRBJ1-2,-,-,CASSRNSGYYGYTF,TGTGCCAGCAGTCGTAACTCGGGCTACTATGGCTACACCTTC
TRBV14,TRBJ2-5,TRBD1,-,CASSPRTGQETQYF,TGTGCCAGCAGCCCCAGGACAGGGCAAGAGACCCAGTACTTC
TRBV27,TRBJ2-7,-,-,CASRGTRANEQYF,TGTGCCAGCAGGGGGACAAGGGCTAACGAGCAGTACTTC